A selection of T cell receptor beta chains follows, all from one sample in a study of regulatory dendritic cells for organ transplantation. Some clones are missing from TCRdb's copy, which holds only in-frame ones; the method was immunoSEQ multiplex PCR. The profile shows 25,000 to 35,000 clones, roughly 80% of them singletons. The specimen was naive CD4+ T cells from blood. Receptor source: a human donor in good health. Each CDR3 is given with its conserved first and last residue. The D gene is left open where the match is weak. Size is omitted from some rows. Given values are once, few, many or a class for expanded clones.

TRBD1	few	TRBJ1-2	TRBV2	CASRDREGDGYTF	TGTGCCAGCAGGGACAGGGAAGGGGACGGCTACACCTTC
-	-	TRBJ2-3	TRBV11-2	CASSLRGTDTQYF	TGTGCCAGCAGCCTACGGGGCACAGATACGCAGTATTTT
-	-	TRBJ1-5	TRBV19	CASSIAGRGDSNQPQHF	TGTGCCAGTAGTATAGCCGGGAGGGGCGATAGCAATCAGCCCCAGCATTTT
TRBD2	-	TRBJ2-1	TRBV11-2	CASRGLAGGSYNEQFF	TGTGCCAGCAGGGGACTAGCGGGGGGCTCCTACAATGAGCAGTTCTTC
TRBD1	-	TRBJ1-2	TRBV7-2	CASSQTGVGYTF	TGTGCCAGCAGCCAAACAGGGGTTGGCTACACCTTC
TRBD2	once	TRBJ2-1	TRBV9	CASSVQTSGGMYNEQFF	TGTGCCAGCAGCGTCCAGACTAGCGGGGGGATGTACAATGAGCAGTTCTTC
-	few	TRBJ1-1	TRBV9	CASSADRRNTEAFF	TGTGCCAGCAGCGCCGACAGGCGAAACACTGAAGCTTTCTTT
TRBD1	once	TRBJ1-1	TRBV5-1	CASSERTGFIQGRNTEAFF	TGCGCCAGCAGCGAACGGACAGGGTTCATTCAGGGAAGGAACACTGAAGCTTTCTTT
-	once	TRBJ1-3	TRBV27	CASSLSGTLSGNTIYF	TGTGCCAGCAGTTTATCAGGGACACTTTCTGGAAACACCATATATTTT
-	once	TRBJ2-7	TRBV21-1	CASNKQDRAGGLFGEQYF	TGTGCCAGCAACAAACAAGATCGAGCGGGGGGCCTATTCGGGGAGCAGTACTTC
TRBD2	-	TRBJ2-7	TRBV6-5	CASSYRGGGGSGEQYF	TGTGCCAGCAGTTATCGGGGGGGCGGGGGATCGGGGGAACAGTACTTC
-	-	TRBJ1-4	TRBV19	CASSIQGSNEKLFF	TGTGCCAGTAGTATACAGGGTTCTAATGAAAAACTGTTTTTT
-	-	TRBJ1-5	TRBV6-6	CASRYPGSPNQPQHF	TGTGCCAGCAGATACCCAGGATCACCAAATCAGCCCCAGCATTTT
-	-	TRBJ1-1	TRBV7-2	CASSLAPIMNTEAFF	TGTGCCAGCAGCCTAGCCCCTATTATGAACACTGAAGCTTTCTTT
TRBD1	few	TRBJ1-2	TRBV29-1	CSVEWTGGNYGYTF	TGCAGCGTTGAGTGGACAGGGGGTAACTATGGCTACACCTTC
TRBD1	once	TRBJ1-4	TRBV7-2	CASRGQRNEKLFF	TGTGCCAGCAGGGGACAGAGAAATGAAAAACTGTTTTTT
TRBD1	-	TRBJ1-2	TRBV9	CASSTPGTGGNYGYTF	TGTGCCAGCAGCACCCCAGGGACAGGGGGCAACTATGGCTACACCTTC
-	-	TRBJ2-3	TRBV6-4	CASSEQQGSDTQYF	TGTGCCAGCAGTGAGCAACAGGGTTCGGATACGCAGTATTTT
TRBD1	-	TRBJ1-6	TRBV5-6	CASRIETGANSPLHF	TGTGCCAGCAGAATCGAGACAGGGGCCAATTCACCCCTCCACTTT
-	few	TRBJ1-5	TRBV19	CASSFLQNQPQHF	TGTGCCAGTAGTTTCCTGCAGAATCAGCCCCAGCATTTT
-	-	TRBJ2-7	TRBV5-4	CASSLTPVQGYEQYF	TGTGCCAGCAGCTTGACCCCTGTTCAGGGATACGAGCAGTACTTC
-	-	TRBJ2-2	TRBV2	CASSSRSANTGELFF	TGTGCCAGCAGTTCTCGGTCGGCGAACACCGGGGAGCTGTTTTTT
-	-	TRBJ2-1	TRBV5-1	CASSLGSISSYNEQFF	TGCGCCAGCAGCTTGGGATCTATTAGCTCCTACAATGAGCAGTTCTTC
TRBD2	-	TRBJ2-1	TRBV7-2	CASSPLDSGGSYNEQFF	TGTGCCAGCAGCCCGTTGGATAGCGGGGGTAGCTACAATGAGCAGTTCTTC
TRBD1	-	TRBJ2-2	TRBV5-8	CASSSALTTGGELFF	TGTGCCAGCAGCTCCGCTCTTACGACAGGGGGGGAGCTGTTTTTT
-	-	TRBJ1-5	TRBV29-1	CSVSENSNQPQHF	TGCAGCGTTTCGGAGAATAGCAATCAGCCCCAGCATTTT
TRBD2	-	TRBJ2-1	TRBV18	CASSPPGLAGGNEQFF	TGTGCCAGCTCACCCCCGGGACTAGCGGGGGGTAATGAGCAGTTCTTC
-	-	TRBJ1-1	TRBV6-1	CATLGNTEAFF	TGTGCCACCCTAGGTAACACTGAAGCTTTCTTT
-	-	TRBJ2-2	TRBV2	CASSGSGTPHTGELFF	TGTGCCAGCAGTGGGAGCGGGACACCACACACCGGGGAGCTGTTTTTT
TRBD2	-	TRBJ2-1	TRBV5-1	CASSWLTSGGPGNEQFF	TGCGCCAGCAGCTGGTTGACTAGCGGGGGTCCGGGGAATGAGCAGTTCTTC
-	-	TRBJ1-1	TRBV13	CASSSNVKPGRMNTEAFF	TGTGCCAGCAGCTCAAACGTTAAACCAGGGCGCATGAACACTGAAGCTTTCTTT
-	-	TRBJ1-2	TRBV7-2	CASSLILGGKMSGYTF	TGTGCCAGCAGCTTAATCCTTGGGGGGAAGATGAGTGGCTACACCTTC
-	-	TRBJ1-5	TRBV6-6	CASSYQGLVSDQPQHF	TGTGCCAGCAGTTACCAGGGGCTCGTTTCTGATCAGCCCCAGCATTTT
TRBD1	-	TRBJ2-6	TRBV7-9	CASSSRQGRSSGANVLTF	TGTGCCAGCAGCTCCCGACAGGGTCGGTCCTCTGGGGCCAACGTCCTGACTTTC
-	-	TRBJ2-1	TRBV5-1	CASSLLDNEQFF	TGCGCCAGCAGCTTACTGGACAATGAGCAGTTCTTC
-	-	TRBJ2-5	TRBV2	CASSFRETGETQYF	TGTGCCAGCAGTTTCCGGGAGACGGGAGAGACCCAGTACTTC
-	-	TRBJ1-1	TRBV15	CATSRDGRDSEAFF	TGTGCCACCAGCAGAGATGGTCGAGACTCTGAAGCTTTCTTT
TRBD1	few	TRBJ1-5	TRBV6-1	CASSEATGGQPQHF	TGTGCCAGCAGTGAAGCGACAGGGGGGCAGCCCCAGCATTTT
-	-	TRBJ2-5	TRBV11-1	CASSLVGRGPETQYF	TGTGCCAGCAGCTTAGTAGGGCGGGGGCCAGAGACCCAGTACTTC
-	-	TRBJ2-5	TRBV2	CASTWSIGETQYF	TGTGCCAGCACTTGGAGCATTGGGGAGACCCAGTACTTC
TRBD2	-	TRBJ2-1	TRBV12-5	CVASGGSYNEQFF	TGCGTCGCGAGCGGGGGTTCCTACAATGAGCAGTTCTTC
TRBD1	once	TRBJ1-5	TRBV5-5	CASSLVGGTVNQPQHF	TGTGCCAGCAGCTTGGTAGGCGGGACAGTCAATCAGCCCCAGCATTTT
-	once	TRBJ2-5	TRBV6-1	CASSDDAGTQYF	TGTGCCAGCAGTGATGACGCGGGGACCCAGTACTTC
-	few	TRBJ1-5	TRBV2	CASSERLRPQHF	TGTGCCAGCAGTGAGAGACTCAGGCCCCAGCATTTT
TRBD1	-	TRBJ2-1	TRBV5-6	CASSLDGQGYNEQFF	TGTGCCAGCAGCTTGGATGGACAGGGTTACAATGAGCAGTTCTTC
-	-	TRBJ1-1	TRBV7-2	CASSLEGANTEAFF	TGTGCCAGCAGCTTAGAAGGGGCGAACACTGAAGCTTTCTTT
TRBD2	-	TRBJ2-1	TRBV18	CASSPGVTSGGGSSYNEQFF	TGTGCCAGCTCACCAGGGGTGACTAGCGGGGGCGGAAGCTCCTACAATGAGCAGTTCTTC
-	few	TRBJ1-5	TRBV27	CASSLSDKYQPQHF	TGTGCCAGCAGTTTATCGGACAAGTATCAGCCCCAGCATTTT